The clone carrying this TCR beta chain was detected many times. CDR3 size: 14 residues. Germline loops: CDR1 MDHEN, CDR2 SYDVKM. Trimming at V came to 8 bases and at J to 6 bases, leaving 7 bases not matched to a gene. Researchers made TCR beta libraries by using iRepertoire HTBI primers and running Arm-PCR on CDR3 regions. Via MiXCR, TCRdb re-called the multiplex PCR reads, giving one row per CDR3 protein. Seen here are approximately 540,000 distinct CDR3 sequences, 12% observed once, and the top ten hold roughly 8.9%. The source of the sample is a study of regulatory T cells in long-lasting Graves disease. The time point here: newly diagnosed GD, antithyroid drugs for less than 3 months. The TCR library was prepared using RNA isolated from PBMCs. In addition, the sample was reused for a study of T cells in Graves' hyperthyroidism and ophthalmopathy.

Sequenced material: peripheral blood mononuclear cells (PBMCs), taken at new diagnosis, from a patient treated with antithyroid drugs. The TCR originated in a woman aged 25-40 years with Graves disease. This rearrangement joins TRBV28 to TRBJ2-3, with 11 nucleotides matching TRBD2. CDR3 in amino acids: CASSGTSGLDTQYF. In DNA form, the CDR3 reads TGTGCCAGCTCCGGGACTAGCGGTTTGGATACGCAGTATTTT. Combining the CDR3 with reference TRBV28 and TRBJ2-3 gives the whole variable domain DVKVTQSSRYLVKRTGEKVFLECVQDMDHENMFWYRQDPGLGLRLIYFSYDVKMKEKGDIPEGYSVSREKKERFSLILESASTNQTSMYLCASSGTSGLDTQYFGPGTRLTVL.